The 23 T cell receptor beta chains given below trace back to one sample, sequenced in a study of T cell responses to AZD1222 COVID-19 vaccine. Generated by immunoSEQ multiplex PCR, the TCRdb table keeps only in-frame clones and is missing some. The sample has around 86,000 clones; about 90% are singletons. Material: peripheral blood, obtained on day 0 of AZD1222 vaccination. Receptors were obtained from an adult in good health.

The J gene is TRBJ1-4, the V gene TRBV13; 8 bases fit TRBD1. Looked up from germline, CDR1 is PRHDT and CDR2 is FYEKMQ (reference sequence). The CDR3 has 16 residues. Unmatched junction bases numbered 13, after V lost 5 bases and J lost 8 bases. The CDR3 loop is CASSPNLRGRSEKLFF. Written as DNA, the CDR3 is TGTGCCAGCAGCCCCAACCTCAGGGGGCGCTCGGAAAAACTGTTTTTT.

In the case of this clone: The conserved phenylalanine or tryptophan normally closing the CDR3 is absent here, so this likely arose from a read error. Because the CDR3's place on the DNA is in doubt, the DNA is left out and the CDR3 is given as listed by TCRdb. The rearrangement links TRBV10-3 to TRBJ1-1; TRBD1 was called by the table and not checked on the DNA. The CDR3 is 12 amino acids long, termini counted. The germline V gene encodes CDR1 ENHRY and CDR2 SYGVKD. Here the CDR3 reads CAISESSRVKVT.

The CDR3 sequence is CASSLMTGAATNEKLFF. For the CDR3, the DNA is TGTGCCAGCAGCTTAATGACAGGGGCGGCAACTAATGAAAAACTGTTTTTT. The rearrangement links TRBV11-2 to TRBJ1-4; TRBD1 matches 8 bases. The CDR3 spans 17 residues. The junction had 5 bases not matched to a gene; V was cut back by 2 bases and J by 0 bases. CDR1 SGHAT and CDR2 FQNNGV come from the germline V gene.

The DNA of the CDR3 is TGTGCCAGCAGCTTGGGGGCTAGTACCGGGGAGCTGTTTTTT. Translated: CASSLGASTGELFF. The gene calls are TRBV5-4 and TRBJ2-2, with D unresolved. CDR1 SGHNT and CDR2 YYREEE come from the germline V gene (reference sequence). The CDR3 spans 14 residues. V lost 0 bases and J lost 5, with 8 bases in between.

This clone was found a few times. V and J are TRBV12-3 or TRBV12-4 and TRBJ2-2; D uncertain. V gave up 8 bases and J gave up 7 bases, with 14 bases separating them. This CDR3 region has 13 residues. Here the CDR3 reads CASCVNFGGELFF. CDR3 bases: TGTGCCAGCTGCGTGAACTTTGGCGGGGAGCTGTTTTTT.

The CDR3, as DNA: TGCGCCAGCAGCCAAGCAGCAGGCTACTCCTACGAGCAGTACTTC. Its translation: CASSQAAGYSYEQYF. The chain joins TRBV4-3 to TRBJ2-7; D unresolved. Trimming removed 1 base at V and 0 bases at J, with 10 bases between. Germline CDR1 LGHNA, CDR2 YSLEER. The CDR3 consists of 15 residues.

The J gene is TRBJ2-3, the V gene TRBV7-8, with D perhaps matching TRBD1 or TRBD2 (5 bases each). The CDR3 contains 15 residues. Germline V lookup: CDR1 SGHVS, CDR2 FQNEAQ. Trimming left V 1 base short and J 2 bases short, with 10 bases between. The DNA of the CDR3 is TGTGCCAGCAGCTTAGGTGGGACCCACACAGATACGCAGTATTTT. Translation gives CASSLGGTHTDTQYF.

The V and J genes are TRBV7-2 and TRBJ1-2; a possible D gene is TRBD1 (6 bases). Trimming shortened V by 3 bases and J by 2 bases, and 13 bases separated the two germline ends. Germline CDR1 SGHTA, CDR2 FQGNSA. This CDR3 contains 15 residues. The CDR3 DNA is TGTGCCAGCAGCTTTCTTCGGACAGCAAACTATGGCTACACCTTC. Translation: CASSFLRTANYGYTF.

This rearrangement joins TRBV6-5 to TRBJ2-2; perhaps TRBD1 as D (6 bases). This CDR3 contains 14 residues. The germline CDR1 and CDR2 sequences are MNHEY and SVGAGI. V lost 4 bases, J lost 0 bases, and 6 bases lay in between. The CDR3 DNA reads TGTGCCAGCAGTTCAGGGGCGAACACCGGGGAGCTGTTTTTT. Protein sequence: CASSSGANTGELFF.

CDR3 nucleotides: TGTGCCAGTGGGGTCGTTAACACTGAAGCTTTCTTT. It is translated as CASGVVNTEAFF. The V and J genes are TRBV19 and TRBJ1-1; D gene ambiguous. Per germline, CDR1 LNHDA and CDR2 SQIVND (reference sequence). The CDR3 length is 12 residues. V was cut by 8 bases and J by 2 bases, with 9 bases left in between. Filled out from reference TRBV19 and TRBJ1-1, the complete variable domain reads DGGITQSPKYLFRKEGQNVTLSCEQNLNHDAMYWYRQDPGQGLRLIYYSQIVNDFQKGDIAEGYSVSREKKESFPLTVTSAQKNPTAFYLCASGVVNTEAFFGQGTRLTVV.

The chain is built from TRBV7-2 and TRBJ2-7; D unclear. Trimming took 5 bases from V and 3 from J, leaving 11 bases between them. The CDR3 length is 13 residues. Germline V lookup: CDR1 SGHTA, CDR2 FQGNSA. The CDR3 protein is CASSATPFYEQYF. CDR3 sequence (DNA): TGTGCCAGCAGCGCGACACCTTTCTACGAGCAGTACTTC.

This rearrangement joins TRBV4-3 to TRBJ2-7; a possible D gene is TRBD1 (7 bases). This CDR3 spans 15 amino acids. Trimming removed 0 bases at V and 0 bases at J, with 9 bases between. Germline CDR1 is LGHNA and CDR2 is YSLEER. Written as DNA, the CDR3 is TGCGCCAGCAGCCAAGACAGGGGGGCCTCCTACGAGCAGTACTTC. Its protein is CASSQDRGASYEQYF.

This clone was seen only once. The chain carries TRBV7-9 and TRBJ2-2, with TRBD2 identical over 10 bases. Looked up from germline, CDR1 is SEHNR and CDR2 is FQNEAQ (reference sequence). This CDR3 contains 15 residues. J was trimmed by 6 bases and V by 4 bases; bases with no gene match: 5. The CDR3 DNA reads TGTGCCAGCAGCTCTAGCGGGGGAGCTGCCGGGGAGCTGTTTTTT. It encodes CASSSSGGAAGELFF.

The chain is built from TRBV13 and TRBJ2-7; unclear D gene. The CDR3 has 13 residues. Per the germline V gene, CDR1 is PRHDT and CDR2 is FYEKMQ (reference sequence). The V end was cut by 5 bases, the J end by 4 bases, with 12 bases between. The CDR3 region has the DNA TGTGCCAGCAGCACCCCGGACGTGTACGAGCAGTACTTC. As protein: CASSTPDVYEQYF.

J is TRBJ2-7 and V is TRBV6-5; D gene ambiguous. Trimming pared 3 bases from V and 6 bases from J, leaving 6 bases between. Germline CDR1 is MNHEY and CDR2 is SVGAGI. This CDR3 has 11 residues. In nucleotides, the CDR3 is TGTGCCAGCAGTTATGTGGGCGAGCAGTACTTC. This encodes CASSYVGEQYF.

Judged by abundance, this clone is large. This chain joins TRBV7-9 and TRBJ2-5; 13 nucleotides line up with TRBD2. With V trimmed by 1 base and J by 0 bases, 2 bases remained unmatched. The CDR3 loop spans 17 amino acids. Per germline, CDR1 SEHNR and CDR2 FQNEAQ (reference sequence). CDR3 loop: CASSLGTSGGHQETQYF. The CDR3 DNA reads as TGTGCCAGCAGCTTAGGGACTAGCGGGGGCCACCAAGAGACCCAGTACTTC. Using reference TRBV7-9 and TRBJ2-5 for the parts outside the CDR3, the full variable domain is DTGVSQNPRHKITKRGQNVTFRCDPISEHNRLYWYRQTLGQGPEFLTYFQNEAQLEKSRLLSDRFSAERPKGSFSTLEIQRTEQGDSAMYLCASSLGTSGGHQETQYFGPGTRLLVL.

This chain joins TRBV25-1 and TRBJ1-5; D is possibly TRBD1 (5 bases). The CDR3 totals 15 residues. CDR1 and CDR2 (germline): MGHDK, SYGVNS. V gave up 2 bases and J gave up 4 bases, with 12 bases separating them. CDR3 sequence (DNA): TGTGCCAGCAGTGAAGGGATCGGGGGTAATCAGCCCCAGCATTTT. Translated: CASSEGIGGNQPQHF.

This clone came up once. The chain has TRBV7-2 and TRBJ1-3, with no clear D. Germline CDR1 SGHTA, CDR2 FQGNSA. Trimming shortened V by 5 bases and J by 0 bases, and 8 bases separated the two germline ends. This CDR3 spans 14 amino acids. This CDR3 reads CASSQSFSGNTIYF. The DNA for the CDR3 is TGTGCCAGCAGCCAAAGCTTCTCTGGAAACACCATATATTTT.

The chain couples TRBV7-9 to TRBJ1-5; D unclear. The CDR3 length is 15 residues. Trimming left V 6 bases short and J 3 bases short, with 15 bases between. Germline V gene sequence: CDR1 SEHNR, CDR2 FQNEAQ (reference sequence). The CDR3 bases are TGTGCCAGCAGGGCCGGCGATGAAATCAATCAGCCCCAGCATTTT. Its translation is CASRAGDEINQPQHF.

The V call is TRBV6-5, the J call TRBJ1-2, with 7 positions matching TRBD1. This CDR3 is 15 amino acids long. V gave up 0 bases and J gave up 4 bases; unmatched junction bases: 5. Germline V gene sequence: CDR1 MNHEY, CDR2 SVGAGI. The CDR3 region has the DNA TGTGCCAGCAGTTACTCGATCTCAGGGGGCTATGGCTACACCTTC. The encoded protein is CASSYSISGGYGYTF.

J is TRBJ1-4 and V is TRBV3-1 (or the pseudogene TRBV3-2); tentative D call: TRBD1 (6 bases). CDR1 and CDR2 from the germline V gene are LGHDT and YNNKEL (reference sequence). The CDR3 is 17 amino acids. The V end was cut by 3 bases, the J end by 8 bases, with 22 bases between. The CDR3 sequence: CASSHTGGGQGDEKLFF. In nucleotides, the CDR3 is TGTGCCAGCAGCCACACTGGGGGGGGGCAGGGAGACGAAAAACTGTTTTTT.

The chain links TRBV5-1 to TRBJ2-1; the match to TRBD1 covers 7 bases. V gave up 4 bases and J gave up 4 bases; unmatched junction bases: 8. CDR3 size: 15 residues. Per the germline V gene, CDR1 is SGHRS and CDR2 is YFSETQ. Here the CDR3 DNA reads TGCGCCAGCAGCGGGTCCCGGGACAGTTACAATGAGCAGTTCTTC. The encoded protein is CASSGSRDSYNEQFF.

The chain uses TRBV13 and TRBJ1-2; D remains ambiguous. Germline values: CDR1 PRHDT, CDR2 FYEKMQ (reference sequence). V was trimmed by 1 base and J by 7 bases, leaving 10 bases between them. The CDR3 is 13 residues long. For the CDR3, the DNA is TGTGCCAGCAGCTTAGCAGTGGGAAGTGGCTACACCTTC. Protein sequence: CASSLAVGSGYTF.